Listed below are T cell receptor beta chains from one sample, sequenced in a study of cytotoxic CD8 clonotypes in ibrutinib-treated CLL. Clones were read by immunoSEQ multiplex PCR, and TCRdb kept only the in-frame ones, dropping some. The sample has 100,000 to 150,000 clones; approximately 85% are singletons. Specimen: PBMCs, collected after 24 months of ibrutinib treatment. The receptors shown here come from a human donor with chronic lymphocytic leukemia. Both conserved end residues are part of each CDR3. D genes are given only for firm matches. Where a row states a size, it is once, few, many or the class of an expanded clone; other rows omit it.

v_gene,abundance,d_gene,j_gene,CDR3aa,CDR3nt
TRBV6-6,-,-,TRBJ1-2,CASSYSGGVNNYGYTF,TGTGCCAGCAGTTACTCGGGAGGAGTGAATAACTATGGCTACACCTTC
TRBV4-1,-,-,TRBJ1-5,CASSQDSAATGLNQPQHF,TGCGCCAGCAGCCAAGATTCCGCGGCGACAGGTTTAAATCAGCCCCAGCATTTT
TRBV6-6,-,TRBD1,TRBJ2-3,CASAQGADTQYF,TGTGCCAGCGCACAGGGGGCAGATACGCAGTATTTT
TRBV5-6,-,-,TRBJ2-1,CASSLRGLVYNEQFF,TGTGCCAGCAGCTTGCGGGGACTGGTATACAATGAGCAGTTCTTC
TRBV7-2,-,-,TRBJ2-1,CASRQLATFYNEQFF,TGTGCCAGCAGACAACTAGCCACCTTTTACAATGAGCAGTTCTTC
TRBV15,many,-,TRBJ2-7,CATSRGTELPSGEQYF,TGTGCCACCAGCAGAGGGACAGAGTTGCCCTCGGGCGAGCAGTACTTC
TRBV7-3,-,-,TRBJ1-4,CASYGGDTEKLFF,TGTGCCAGCTATGGAGGGGACACCGAAAAACTGTTTTTT
TRBV27,-,TRBD2,TRBJ2-3,CASSLFSGSSTDTQYF,TGTGCCAGCAGTTTATTTAGCGGGTCTAGCACAGATACGCAGTATTTT
TRBV18,-,-,TRBJ1-4,CASSPRTATNEKLFF,TGTGCCAGCTCACCGAGGACCGCAACTAATGAAAAACTGTTTTTT
TRBV7-2,-,-,TRBJ2-7,CASSNNYEQYF,TGTGCCAGCAGCAACAACTACGAGCAGTACTTC
TRBV11-3,-,-,TRBJ2-3,CASRRDSSTDTQYF,TGTGCCAGCAGGCGGGACAGCAGCACAGATACGCAGTATTTT
TRBV10-3,-,-,TRBJ1-3,CAISGSDTIYF,TGTGCCATCAGTGGGTCGGACACCATATATTTT